This is a list of T cell receptor beta chains from one sample in a study of blood T cell repertoires in COVID-19. Produced via immunoSEQ multiplex PCR; TCRdb's table is partial and in-frame only. This sample carries 45,000 to 60,000 clones, approximately 85% of them seen once, and the ten largest clones take 3%. The sequencing sample was made of peripheral blood. Receptors were obtained from a man aged 45-65 years with active COVID-19. The CDR3 runs from the conserved cysteine through the conserved F or W. A D gene is named only where the DNA matches it firmly. Part of the rows lack a size; the others show once, few, many or a class for expanded clones.

>TRBJ2-1|TRBV27|-|TRBD1
TGTGCCAGCAGTCTCGGGACAGGGGTGGGGAATGAGCAGTTCTTC
CASSLGTGVGNEQFF
>TRBJ2-5|TRBV13|-|-
TGTGCCAGCAGCTCGTCCCGGGACCAAGAGACCCAGTACTTC
CASSSSRDQETQYF
>TRBJ2-5|TRBV7-2|-|TRBD1
TGTGCCAGCAGCTTCTCAGGGGGCTCAGAGACCCAGTACTTC
CASSFSGGSETQYF
>TRBJ1-5|TRBV3-1/TRBV3-2|-|-
TGTGCCAGCAGCCAAAAGGCAGGGCTCCAGCCCCAGCATTTT
CASSQKAGLQPQHF
>TRBJ2-2|TRBV5-1|-|TRBD2
TGCGCCAGCAGCATCGGACTAGCGGGAGCGAACACCGGGGAGCTGTTTTTT
CASSIGLAGANTGELFF
>TRBJ2-7|TRBV28|-|-
TGTGCCAGCCGTCCTGCAGAAAGGGGGATAGGCGAGCAGTACTTC
CASRPAERGIGEQYF
>TRBJ2-5|TRBV11-1|-|-
TGTGCCAGCAGTTCACAGGGTGGAGAGACCCAGTACTTC
CASSSQGGETQYF
>TRBJ1-1|TRBV6-2/TRBV6-3|-|TRBD1
TGTGCCAGCAGCTCTCTGGGACAGGTGATTGAGGCTTTCTTT
CASSSLGQVIEAFF
>TRBJ2-7|TRBV9|-|-
TGTGCCAGCAGCGCCTACGAGTTAAATACGCAGTACTTC
CASSAYELNTQYF
>TRBJ2-1|TRBV4-1|-|-
TGCGCCAGCAGCCAAAGCGGTACGCCGAATGAGCAGTTCTTC
CASSQSGTPNEQFF
>TRBJ2-2|TRBV7-6|-|TRBD2
TGTGCCAGCCGTAATGGGGCTAGCGGGGAGTGGGAGCTGTTTTTT
CASRNGASGEWELFF
>TRBJ2-3|TRBV7-2|-|-
TGTGCCAGCAGCTGGGCTAGCGGCACAGATACGCAGTATTTT
CASSWASGTDTQYF
>TRBJ1-1|TRBV7-3|-|TRBD1
TGTGCCAGCAGCTCGCAGACAGGGAGCATGAACACTGAAGCTTTCTTT
CASSSQTGSMNTEAFF
>TRBJ1-3|TRBV20-1|-|-
TGCAGTGCTAGTGGGGGGCACGGAAACACCATATATTTT
CSASGGHGNTIYF
>TRBJ1-1|TRBV5-1|-|-
TGCGCCAGCAGCTTGGAAGGGGCTGGCACTGAAGCTTTCTTT
CASSLEGAGTEAFF
>TRBJ2-3|TRBV7-9|-|TRBD2
TGTGCCAGCAGCTTAGCTAGCGGGGGCACAGATACGCAGTATTTT
CASSLASGGTDTQYF
>TRBJ2-1|TRBV20-1|-|TRBD2
TGCAGTGCTAGTTACCCGGGACTAGCGGGAGGAAGGGCCAGCTCCTACAATGAGCAGTTCTTC
CSASYPGLAGGRASSYNEQFF
>TRBJ1-2|TRBV6-1|-|-
TGTGCCAGCAGTGAAAAGTGGGGAGCCCGAGATGGCTACACCTTC
CASSEKWGARDGYTF
>TRBJ2-7|TRBV18|-|-
TGTGCCAGCCGAGTTGACAGTCCGGACGAGCAGTACTTC
CASRVDSPDEQYF
>TRBJ2-2|TRBV11-2|-|TRBD1
TGTGCCAGCAGCTACCTTGCCGGACAGGGCAACACCGGGGAGCTGTTTTTT
CASSYLAGQGNTGELFF
>TRBJ2-1|TRBV10-3|-|TRBD2
TGTGCCATCAGTGAGTATACGGGACTAGATATTGAGCAGTTCTTC
CAISEYTGLDIEQFF
>TRBJ1-6|TRBV30|-|-
TGTGCCTGGAGTAAACCGGATTCACCCCTCCACTTT
CAWSKPDSPLHF
>TRBJ2-5|TRBV5-1|-|TRBD2
TGCGCCAGCAGCCACGGTCCTCCTAGCGGGGGAAAGAAAGAGACCCAGTACTTC
CASSHGPPSGGKKETQYF
>TRBJ1-6|TRBV9|-|-
TGTGCCAGCAGCGTAGCCGCCAGGGCATCTGAAAATTCACCCCTCCACTTT
CASSVAARASENSPLHF
>TRBJ2-2|TRBV2|once|TRBD1
TGTGCCAGCAGTTGGCGACAGGGGCCCGGGGAGCTGTTTTTT
CASSWRQGPGELFF
>TRBJ2-3|TRBV19|-|TRBD2
TGTGCCAGTAGGGTAGCGGGAGACGCAGATACGCAGTATTTT
CASRVAGDADTQYF
>TRBJ2-7|TRBV7-9|-|-
TGTGCCAGCAGCTTAGACTCCCGAGGGCTCGAGCAGTACTTC
CASSLDSRGLEQYF
>TRBJ1-5|TRBV25-1|-|-
TGTGCCAGCAGTGACAGTAACCTAGGGCCCCAGCATTTT
CASSDSNLGPQHF
>TRBJ1-1|TRBV5-1|-|TRBD1
TGCGCCAGCAGCTTCTATGGTACCGGGACAGGGGTTGGAACTGAAGCTTTCTTT
CASSFYGTGTGVGTEAFF
>TRBJ2-5|TRBV13|-|TRBD1
TGTGCCAGCAGCTTGCAACAGGGGTGGGGAGAGACCCAGTACTTC
CASSLQQGWGETQYF
>TRBJ2-7|TRBV4-3|-|TRBD2
TGCGCCAGCAGCCAAGGGGTATCCCGGGAGGACGAGCAGTACTTC
CASSQGVSREDEQYF
>TRBJ1-5|TRBV7-6|-|-
TGTGCCAGCAGCTTAGCGAGCGGGGGCAATCAGCCCCAGCATTTT
CASSLASGGNQPQHF
>TRBJ1-5|TRBV6-1|-|-
TGTGCCAGCAGTGATATGCCAGGGAAATCGAAGCCCCAGCATTTT
CASSDMPGKSKPQHF
>TRBJ1-6|TRBV6-5|-|-
TGTGCCAGCAGTTACTCGGGGGGGAATTCACCCCTCCACTTT
CASSYSGGNSPLHF
>TRBJ1-6|TRBV7-9|-|-
TGTGCCAGCAGCCGGGACATACTTAATTCACCCCTCCACTTT
CASSRDILNSPLHF
>TRBJ2-1|TRBV2|-|-
TGTGCCAGCAGTGTGTTCAACAATGAGCAGTTCTTC
CASSVFNNEQFF
>TRBJ1-2|TRBV27|-|-
TGTGCCAGCAGTTTGGGACATAACTATGGCTACACCTTC
CASSLGHNYGYTF
>TRBJ2-7|TRBV7-6|-|TRBD2
TGTGCCAGCAGCGTTGATAGCGGGGGCCTAAAGGGCGAGCAGTACTTC
CASSVDSGGLKGEQYF
>TRBJ1-3|TRBV9|-|TRBD1
TGTGCCAGCAGCGTAGTCCCGACAGGGATTGGAAACACCATATATTTT
CASSVVPTGIGNTIYF
>TRBJ1-2|TRBV19|-|TRBD1
TGTGCCAGTAGTATCGCGACAGGGGAAGGCTATGGCTACACCTTC
CASSIATGEGYGYTF
>TRBJ2-2|TRBV30|-|TRBD2
TGTGCCTGGAGTGGAGGGGCGAGACTAGCGGGGCTGAACACCGGGGAGCTGTTTTTT
CAWSGGARLAGLNTGELFF
>TRBJ2-1|TRBV4-2|-|TRBD2
TGTGCCAGCAGCCAAGATGGAAGCGGGGGGGCCGGGAGCTCCTACAATGAGCAGTTCTTC
CASSQDGSGGAGSSYNEQFF
>TRBJ1-6|TRBV4-2|-|-
TGTGCCAGCAGCCAACTCTCCTATAATTCACCCCTCCACTTT
CASSQLSYNSPLHF
>TRBJ1-2|TRBV30|-|TRBD1
TGTGCCTACGACAGGGGTGGCTATGGCTACACCTTC
CAYDRGGYGYTF
>TRBJ1-1|TRBV27|once|TRBD1
TGTGCCAGCAGGTTCCGGGACAGGGCCCCGAACACTGAAGCTTTCTTT
CASRFRDRAPNTEAFF